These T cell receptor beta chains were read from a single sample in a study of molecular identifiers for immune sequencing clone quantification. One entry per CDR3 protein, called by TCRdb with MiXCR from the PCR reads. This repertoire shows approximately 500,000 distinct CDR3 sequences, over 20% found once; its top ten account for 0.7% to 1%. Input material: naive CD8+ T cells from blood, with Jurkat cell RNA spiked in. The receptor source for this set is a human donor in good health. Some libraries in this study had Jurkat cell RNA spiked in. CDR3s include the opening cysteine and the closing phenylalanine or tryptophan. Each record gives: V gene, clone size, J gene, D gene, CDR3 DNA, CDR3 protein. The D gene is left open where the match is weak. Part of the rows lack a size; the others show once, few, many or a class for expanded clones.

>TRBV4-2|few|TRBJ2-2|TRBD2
TGTGCCAGTGGGACTAGCGGGAGGCCCGGGGAGCTGTTTTTT
CASGTSGRPGELFF
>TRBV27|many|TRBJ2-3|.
TGTGCCAGCAGTTTTCTCCAAGGGGTCCATACGCAGTATTTT
CASSFLQGVHTQYF
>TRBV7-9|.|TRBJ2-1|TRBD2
TGTGCCAGCAGCTTAGTGCCTAGCGGGGGCTACAATGAGCAGTTCTTC
CASSLVPSGGYNEQFF
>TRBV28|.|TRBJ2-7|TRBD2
TGTGCCAGCAGTTTGGGTGCGGGGGGCCTCTCCTACGAGCAGTACTTC
CASSLGAGGLSYEQYF
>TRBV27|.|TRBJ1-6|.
TGTGCCAGCAGTCCACAGGGTATCAACTATAATTCACCCCTCCACTTT
CASSPQGINYNSPLHF
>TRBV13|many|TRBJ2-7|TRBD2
TGTGCCAGCAGCCGGAGTGGTTGGGGACTAGCGACATACGAGCAGTACTTC
CASSRSGWGLATYEQYF
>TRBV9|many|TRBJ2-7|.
TGTGCCAGCAGCGTCCGGGGCGAATCCTACGAGCAGTACTTC
CASSVRGESYEQYF
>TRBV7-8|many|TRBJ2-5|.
TGTGCCAGCAGCTTAGCGGAAACAGGAGATGCGTACCAAGAGACCCAGTACTTC
CASSLAETGDAYQETQYF
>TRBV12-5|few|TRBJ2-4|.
TGTGCTAGTGGTTTGGTACTCGTGGGCGGCAAAAACATTCAGTACTTC
CASGLVLVGGKNIQYF
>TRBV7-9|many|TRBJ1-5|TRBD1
TGTGCCAGCAGCTTATCTCAGGGGGCTATCGGTCAGCCCCAGCATTTT
CASSLSQGAIGQPQHF
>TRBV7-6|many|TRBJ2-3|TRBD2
TGTGCCAGCAGCTCCCGACTCGGCGGGGGGTGGGCAGATACGCAGTATTTT
CASSSRLGGGWADTQYF
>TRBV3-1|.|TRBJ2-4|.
TGTGCCAGCAGCCCGCCGGAAGGGAGGGCCAAAAACATTCAGTACTTC
CASSPPEGRAKNIQYF
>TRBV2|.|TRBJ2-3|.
TGTGCCAGCACCGTGGGCCATACGCAGTATTTT
CASTVGHTQYF
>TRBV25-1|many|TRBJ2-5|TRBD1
TGTGCCAGCAGTGAAGGACAGGGTTTGGAGACCCAGTACTTC
CASSEGQGLETQYF
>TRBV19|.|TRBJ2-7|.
TGTGCCAGTAGGGGGACGGGAGAGCAGTACTTC
CASRGTGEQYF
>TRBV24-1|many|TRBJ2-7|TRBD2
TGTGCCACCAGTGACGGGAGGGGGTACGAGCAGTACTTC
CATSDGRGYEQYF
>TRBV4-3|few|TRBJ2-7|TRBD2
TGCGCCAGCAGCCGAGGGACTAGCGGAGTTTACGAGCAGTACTTC
CASSRGTSGVYEQYF
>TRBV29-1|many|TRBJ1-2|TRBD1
TGCAGCGTTGATGGGACAGGGGAAATATTCAACTATGGCTACACCTTC
CSVDGTGEIFNYGYTF
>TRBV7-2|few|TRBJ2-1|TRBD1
TGTGCCAGCAGCTTAGAGGGACAGTACAATGAGCAGTTCTTC
CASSLEGQYNEQFF
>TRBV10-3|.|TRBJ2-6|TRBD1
TGTGCCATCAGTGGTACAGGGGACCCTTACTCTGGGGCCAACGTCCTGACTTTC
CAISGTGDPYSGANVLTF
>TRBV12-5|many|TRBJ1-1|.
TGTGCTAGTGGTTTGGTGGGGGCAATGAACACTGAAGCTTTCTTT
CASGLVGAMNTEAFF
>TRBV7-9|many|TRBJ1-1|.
TGTGCCAGCAGCTTAGGGGCCATTGAAGCTTTCTTT
CASSLGAIEAFF
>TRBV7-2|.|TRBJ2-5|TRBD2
TGTGCCAGCAGCCTCATGGCTAGCGGACAAGAGACCCAGTACTTC
CASSLMASGQETQYF
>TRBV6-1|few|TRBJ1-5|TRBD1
TGTGCCAGCAGTGAATACGGGACAGGGGTGGGTAGCAATCAGCCCCAGCATTTT
CASSEYGTGVGSNQPQHF
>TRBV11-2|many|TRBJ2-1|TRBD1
TGTGCCAGCAGCTTGTATCCAGGGGGCTACGTGGGCAATGAGCAGTTCTTC
CASSLYPGGYVGNEQFF
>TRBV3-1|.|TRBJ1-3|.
TGTGCCAGCAGCCAAGGTGCAGGGAGCACCATATATTTT
CASSQGAGSTIYF
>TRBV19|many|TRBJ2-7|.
TGTGCCAGTAGTATAGGAGGGTCCGAGCAGTACTTC
CASSIGGSEQYF
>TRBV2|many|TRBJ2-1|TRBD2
TGTGCTCGAGAGAGGCTAGCGGGGGCCAATGAGCAGTTCTTC
CARERLAGANEQFF
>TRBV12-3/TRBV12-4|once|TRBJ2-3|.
TGTGCCAGCAGTTTAGCGCCCCCAGATACGCAGTATTTT
CASSLAPPDTQYF
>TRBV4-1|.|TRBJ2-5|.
TGCGCCAGCAGCCAAGTATTGGCAGCACAAGAGACCCAGTACTTC
CASSQVLAAQETQYF
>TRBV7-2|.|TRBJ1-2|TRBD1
TGTGCCAGCAGCCCCGACAGGGGAGTGGAGTATGGCTACACCTTC
CASSPDRGVEYGYTF
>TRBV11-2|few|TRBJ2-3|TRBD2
TGTGCCAGCAGCTTAGGTCTAGCGGGGGCTCTTATCACAGATACGCAGTATTTT
CASSLGLAGALITDTQYF
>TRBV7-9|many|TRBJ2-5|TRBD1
TGTGCCAGCAGCTTAATAGGGACAGGGCAAGAGACCCAGTACTTC
CASSLIGTGQETQYF
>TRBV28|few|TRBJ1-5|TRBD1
TGTGCCAGCAGATCCTACAGGGGGGACAATCAGCCCCAGCATTTT
CASRSYRGDNQPQHF
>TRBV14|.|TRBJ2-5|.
TGTGCCAGCAGCCAAGAAGGGCGACTCAAAGAGACCCAGTACTTC
CASSQEGRLKETQYF
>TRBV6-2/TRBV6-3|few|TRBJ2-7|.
TGTGCCAGCAGAGGCGGGCCTAGATCAACGTACGAGCAGTACTTC
CASRGGPRSTYEQYF
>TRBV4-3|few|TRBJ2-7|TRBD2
TGCGCCAGCAGCCAAGATTTAGGCGGGAGTCTGAACGAGCAGTACTTC
CASSQDLGGSLNEQYF
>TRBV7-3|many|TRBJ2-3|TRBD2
TGTGCCAGCAGCCCAATCTCTAGCGGCCAGAGCACAGATACGCAGTATTTT
CASSPISSGQSTDTQYF
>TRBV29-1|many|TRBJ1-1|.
TGCAGCGTTGAATTGGGGATGGGAGCTTTCTTT
CSVELGMGAFF
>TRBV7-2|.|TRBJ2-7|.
TGTGCCAGCAGCGCGACACGATCATCCCCCATCGAGCAGTACTTC
CASSATRSSPIEQYF
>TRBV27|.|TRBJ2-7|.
TGTGCCAGCATTGGACAGGACTACCACGAGCAGTACTTC
CASIGQDYHEQYF
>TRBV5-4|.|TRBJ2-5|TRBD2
TGTGCCAGCAGCCTGGAGGGACTAGCCGGAGAGACCCAGTACTTC
CASSLEGLAGETQYF
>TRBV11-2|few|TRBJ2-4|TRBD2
TGTGCCAGCAGCTGGACCGGGACTAGCTCCGATATTCAGTACTTC
CASSWTGTSSDIQYF
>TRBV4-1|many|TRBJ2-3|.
TGCGCCAGCAGGACGGGGTCAGGGGCCCCCGCAGATACGCAGTATTTT
CASRTGSGAPADTQYF
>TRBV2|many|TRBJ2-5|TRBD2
TGTGCCAGCAGCGACGGACTAGGTCGCGAGACCCAGTACTTC
CASSDGLGRETQYF
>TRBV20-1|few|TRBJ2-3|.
TGCAGTGCTAGAGAGCCTCTGGGCCAGGTTAGGTCAGATACGCAGTATTTT
CSAREPLGQVRSDTQYF
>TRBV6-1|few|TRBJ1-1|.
TGTGCCAGCACCGACGGAAAAGCTTTCTTT
CASTDGKAFF
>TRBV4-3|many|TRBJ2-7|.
TGCGCCAGCAGCCCGGGCAGTCAGGGGACCTACGAGCAGTACTTC
CASSPGSQGTYEQYF
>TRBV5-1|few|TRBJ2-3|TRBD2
TGCGCCAGCAGCACCGGGACTAGCGGGGGCACAGATACGCAGTATTTT
CASSTGTSGGTDTQYF
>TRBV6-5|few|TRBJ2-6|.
TGTGCCAGCAAAAAGGAACCTTCTGGGGCCAACGTCCTGACTTTC
CASKKEPSGANVLTF
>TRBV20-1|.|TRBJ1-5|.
TGCAGTGCTAGAGATCCGGGGAGGGAAGGTCAGCCCCAGCATTTT
CSARDPGREGQPQHF
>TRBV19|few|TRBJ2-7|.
TGTGCCAGTAGTTCGGTGCTGGGGCAGGCCACGTACTTC
CASSSVLGQATYF
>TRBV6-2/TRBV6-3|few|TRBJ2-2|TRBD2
TGTGCCAGCAGTTACTCACTAGCGGGGTTGAACACCGGGGAGCTGTTTTTT
CASSYSLAGLNTGELFF
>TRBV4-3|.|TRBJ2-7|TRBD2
TGCGCCAGCAGCCAGGGCTCAGCGGGGACCTACGAGCAGTACTTC
CASSQGSAGTYEQYF
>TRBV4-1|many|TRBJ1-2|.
TGCGCCAGCAGCCCCCTGACAGGCTATGGCTACACCTTC
CASSPLTGYGYTF